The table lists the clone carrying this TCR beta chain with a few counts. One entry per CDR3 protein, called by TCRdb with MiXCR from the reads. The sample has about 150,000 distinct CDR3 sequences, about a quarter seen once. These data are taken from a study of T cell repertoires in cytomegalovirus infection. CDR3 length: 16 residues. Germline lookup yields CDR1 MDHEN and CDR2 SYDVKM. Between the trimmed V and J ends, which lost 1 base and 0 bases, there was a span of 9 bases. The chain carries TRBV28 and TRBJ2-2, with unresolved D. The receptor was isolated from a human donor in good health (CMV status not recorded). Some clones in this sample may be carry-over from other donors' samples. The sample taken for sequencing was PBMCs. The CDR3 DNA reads TGTGCCAGCAGTTTATCGGCAGGATCGAACACCGGGGAGCTGTTTTTT. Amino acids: CASSLSAGSNTGELFF.